This T cell receptor beta chain was obtained from a study of blood T cell repertoires in COVID-19. V dropped 3 bases and J dropped 6; count of bases not matched to a gene: 14. The CDR3 is made up of 18 amino acids. Germline V gives CDR1 LNHDA, CDR2 SQIVND (reference sequence). Authors' processing steps: Reference gene primer amplification yielded estimated nucleated cell counts. Some clones are missing from TCRdb's copy, which holds only in-frame ones; the method was immunoSEQ multiplex PCR. V and J calls and clone size are those listed in that table; D and trimming were worked out from the DNA. Of 140,000 to 150,000 clones listed, 70% to 90% are singletons.

The receptor was isolated from an older woman with COVID-19, enrolled during active disease. The chain links TRBV19 to TRBJ2-1, with 10 bases fitting TRBD1. Material for sequencing was peripheral blood. The CDR3 reads CASSIRLRGQGSPNEQFF. In DNA form, the CDR3 reads TGTGCCAGTAGTATTAGGTTAAGGGGACAGGGGAGCCCCAATGAGCAGTTCTTC.